The 22 T cell receptor beta chains below come from one sample, sequenced in a study of cytomegalovirus exposure and HLA in healthy donors. PCR employed 60 Vbeta and 13 Jbeta primers. Data came from immunoSEQ multiplex PCR; TCRdb stores just in-frame clones and leaves some out. The sample lists some 76,000 clones, approximately 72% occurring once. Source material: PBMCs. The origin of the receptors is a woman in her thirties or forties in good health and CMV-seropositive.

In its sample, this clone was seen once. The chain carries TRBV6-6 and TRBJ2-1, with D possibly matching TRBD1 (5 bases). The germline V and J ends were trimmed by 2 bases and 7 bases, with 12 bases remaining between them. Germline CDR1 MNHNY, CDR2 SVGAGI (reference sequence). The CDR3 contains 14 residues. The CDR3 loop is CASSYLDSYNEQFF. DNA of the CDR3: TGTGCCAGCAGTTACCTAGACAGCTATAATGAGCAGTTCTTC.

V usage is TRBV5-1 and J usage is TRBJ2-3; 9 bases match TRBD2. The germline gives CDR1 SGHRS, CDR2 YFSETQ. This CDR3 region has 21 residues. Trimming cost V 3 bases and J 3 bases; bases outside gene matches: 23. For the CDR3, the DNA is TGCGCCAGCAGCTCAGGGCCGAGACAGGGAGGTAGCGGGGGAGGGACAGATACGCAGTATTTT. This codes for CASSSGPRQGGSGGGTDTQYF. Supplemented by reference TRBV5-1 and TRBJ2-3, the full variable domain reads KAGVTQTPRYLIKTRGQQVTLSCSPISGHRSVSWYQQTPGQGLQFLFEYFSETQRNKGNFPGRFSGRQFSNSRSEMNVSTLELGDSALYLCASSSGPRQGGSGGGTDTQYFGPGTRLTVL.

The chain carries TRBV30 and TRBJ2-5; tentative D call: TRBD2 (5 bases). Germline loops: CDR1 GTSNPN, CDR2 SVGIG (reference sequence). This CDR3 is built from 12 residues. The V gene lost 0 bases and the J gene lost 3 bases, with 5 bases spanning the gap. The CDR3 reads CAWSVGEETQYF. In DNA form, the CDR3 reads TGTGCCTGGAGTGTCGGGGAAGAGACCCAGTACTTC.

The chain couples TRBV19 to TRBJ1-2; D is unclear. Germline values: CDR1 LNHDA, CDR2 SQIVND (reference sequence). The CDR3 is 15 amino acids. V dropped 5 bases and J dropped 0 bases, with 13 bases sitting between them. The CDR3 is CASSYRTGTNYGYTF. CDR3 DNA sequence: TGTGCCAGTAGTTATAGGACTGGAACTAACTATGGCTACACCTTC.

The rearrangement joins TRBV14 to TRBJ2-1; D possibly corresponds to TRBD1 (6 bases). Per the germline V gene, CDR1 is SGHDN and CDR2 is FVKESK. This CDR3 region has 18 residues. Deletions cut 1 base from V and 7 bases from J, with 23 bases between. In nucleotides, the CDR3 is TGTGCCAGCAGCCAAGCCCCCCAATTCAGGGGAGTGGGAAATGAGCAGTTCTTC. This gives the protein CASSQAPQFRGVGNEQFF.

The genes are TRBV28 and TRBJ1-2; maybe TRBD1 (5 bases). The V end lost 6 bases, the J end lost 5 bases, and 10 bases lay between the germline ends. This CDR3 is 12 amino acids long. Looked up from germline, CDR1 is MDHEN and CDR2 is SYDVKM. CDR3 region: CASRGRLYGYTF. The CDR3 DNA sequence: TGTGCCAGCAGGGGGCGTTTGTATGGCTACACCTTC.

V and J are TRBV7-8 and TRBJ2-5, with a possible D match to TRBD1 (6 bases). Trimming removed 1 base at V and 3 bases at J, with 9 bases between. Germline CDR1 reads SGHVS; CDR2 reads FQNEAQ. The CDR3 sequence is 14 residues long. CDR3 sequence: CASSLVGGEETQYF. As DNA, the CDR3 is TGTGCCAGCAGCTTAGTAGGGGGTGAAGAGACCCAGTACTTC.

This sequence joins TRBV7-8 and TRBJ2-1; 15 bases align to TRBD2. V shed 5 bases, J shed 7 bases, and the junction held 3 bases outside the gene matches. Germline CDR1 is SGHVS and CDR2 is FQNEAQ. This CDR3 spans 15 amino acids. CDR3 sequence: CASSPGLAGGNEQFF. In nucleotides, the CDR3 is TGTGCCAGCAGCCCTGGACTAGCGGGGGGGAATGAGCAGTTCTTC.

This clone was observed a few times. This chain links TRBV2 with TRBJ1-1; D is possibly TRBD1 (5 bases). The CDR3 is 13 amino acids. Trimming took 4 bases from V and 4 from J, leaving 10 bases between them. Germline CDR1 SNHLY, CDR2 FYNNEI. CDR3 sequence reads: CASSGLGRTEAFF. Written as DNA, the CDR3 is TGTGCCAGCAGTGGGTTGGGGCGCACTGAAGCTTTCTTT. Full variable domain (remainder filled in from reference TRBV2 and TRBJ1-1): EPEVTQTPSHQVTQMGQEVILRCVPISNHLYFYWYRQILGQKVEFLVSFYNNEISEKSEIFDDQFSVERPDGSNFTLKIRSTKLEDSAMYFCASSGLGRTEAFFGQGTRLTVV.

The rearrangement links TRBV25-1 to TRBJ1-5, with 7 bases matching TRBD1. Germline V lookup: CDR1 MGHDK, CDR2 SYGVNS. With 4 bases clipped from V and 4 bases from J, the junction kept 16 bases outside the gene matches. CDR3 length equals 18 residues. The CDR3, as DNA: TGTGCCAGCAGTGCCTCCGGACAGGTTTGGGATGGAAATCAGCCCCAGCATTTT. Its translation: CASSASGQVWDGNQPQHF.

V usage is TRBV7-8 and J usage is TRBJ1-6; maybe TRBD1 (6 bases). Germline V gene lookup returns CDR1 SGHVS and CDR2 FQNEAQ. V was pared by 1 base and J by 6 bases, with 13 bases between. This CDR3 contains 16 residues. CDR3 DNA sequence: TGTGCCAGCAGCTTAGACAAGACAGGTCTTAATTCACCCCTCCACTTT. It encodes CASSLDKTGLNSPLHF.

This clone came up once. V and J are TRBV5-5 and TRBJ2-1, with TRBD2 matching over 9 bases. Germline V gene lookup returns CDR1 SGHKS and CDR2 YYEKEE (reference sequence). After removal of 3 bases from V and 9 bases from J, the junction contained 7 bases not matched to a gene. The CDR3 contains 14 residues. The CDR3 DNA reads as TGTGCCAGCAGCTGGGGGACTAGCTTCGGTGAGCAGTTCTTC. Protein product: CASSWGTSFGEQFF.

The chain employs TRBV4-1 and TRBJ2-2; TRBD2 agrees at 8 bases. Per the germline V gene, CDR1 is MGHRA and CDR2 is YSYEKL. Trimming cost V 0 bases and J 6 bases; bases outside gene matches: 6. The CDR3 totals 16 residues. In DNA form, the CDR3 reads TGCGCCAGCAGCCAAGAGCCGGGGGGGTACGCCGGGGAGCTGTTTTTT. It encodes CASSQEPGGYAGELFF.

DNA of the CDR3: TGTGCCAGCAGCGCGCTTAGCGGGTTGCCTACGCAGTATTTT. It is translated as CASSALSGLPTQYF. This chain connects TRBV7-2 to TRBJ2-3; 7 nucleotides align to TRBD2. Germline V CDR1 and CDR2: SGHTA, FQGNSA. The CDR3 is 14 amino acids. The V gene end was trimmed by 5 bases and the J gene end by 8 bases; junction bases not matched to a gene: 10.

This rearrangement joins TRBV7-2 to TRBJ2-3; D is unresolved. The CDR3 contains 14 residues. Germline V gene data show CDR1 as SGHTA and CDR2 as FQGNSA. V was trimmed by 6 bases and J by 6 bases, leaving 16 bases between them. CDR3 residues: CASSPNPGGDTQYF. As DNA, the CDR3 is TGTGCCAGCAGTCCAAACCCTGGCGGCGATACGCAGTATTTT. The full variable domain, completed using reference TRBV7-2 and TRBJ2-3, is GAGVSQSPSNKVTEKGKDVELRCDPISGHTALYWYRQSLGQGLEFLIYFQGNSAPDKSGLPSDRFSAERTGGSVSTLTIQRTQQEDSAVYLCASSPNPGGDTQYFGPGTRLTVL.

The rearrangement uses TRBV28 and TRBJ1-1; D is possibly TRBD1 (5 bases). CDR1 is MDHEN and CDR2 is SYDVKM in the germline V gene. The CDR3 has 15 amino acids. Trimming took off 4 bases at V and 1 base at J, with 13 bases between the two ends. DNA of the CDR3: TGTGCCAGCAGTTCTCTGAAAGGGGCGAACACTGAAGCTTTCTTT. This translates into CASSSLKGANTEAFF.

In its sample, this clone was seen once. This chain uses TRBV25-1 with TRBJ2-1; 9 bases are a match to TRBD1. CDR1 is MGHDK, CDR2 SYGVNS, per germline. There are 14 residues in the CDR3. J lost 5 bases, V lost 9 bases, and 8 bases had no gene match. The CDR3 loop reads CASSRDREHNEQFF. CDR3 DNA sequence: TGTGCCAGTTCCCGGGACAGGGAACACAATGAGCAGTTCTTC.

The rearrangement uses TRBV6-7 and TRBJ1-5; TRBD1 aligns across 8 bases. TRBV6-7 carries the ORF label, with uncertain function. The V gene end was trimmed by 8 bases and the J gene end by 2 bases; junction bases not matched to a gene: 11. The CDR3 contains 16 residues. This CDR3 reads CASSPRGPIGNQPQHF. CDR3 nucleotide sequence: TGTGCCAGCTCCCCCAGGGGGCCTATTGGCAATCAGCCCCAGCATTTT.

This sequence joins TRBV4-3 and TRBJ1-4; 11 nucleotides match TRBD1. The CDR3 is 15 amino acids. The germline CDR1 and CDR2 sequences are LGHNA and YSLEER. Trimming at V came to 2 bases and at J to 8 bases, leaving 4 bases not matched to a gene. CDR3: CASSQRTGGREKLFF. The CDR3 coding sequence is TGCGCCAGCAGCCAACGGACAGGGGGCCGAGAAAAACTGTTTTTT.

The chain uses TRBV7-2 and TRBJ2-1, with TRBD2 matching over 8 bases. Germline CDR1 is SGHTA and CDR2 is FQGNSA. The CDR3 spans 16 residues. Germline trimming cut 5 bases from V and 0 bases from J; bases unmatched to any gene: 6. The CDR3 protein is CASSPWGTSSYNEQFF. The CDR3 bases are TGTGCCAGCAGCCCTTGGGGGACTAGCTCCTACAATGAGCAGTTCTTC.

The V gene is TRBV28, the J gene TRBJ2-5, with TRBD1 matching 8 bases. The assigned J gene may be wrong: the sequence end matches TRBJ2-7 better. The CDR3 runs 13 residues. Germline CDR1 and CDR2: MDHEN and SYDVKM. The CDR3 reads CASLGQAHHEQYF. CDR3 nucleotides: TGTGCCAGCCTGGGACAGGCTCACCACGAGCAGTACTTC.

The rearrangement links TRBV15 to TRBJ2-3; TRBD2 agrees at 10 bases. The CDR3 extends over 15 amino acids. The J segment lost 6 bases and the V segment lost 0 bases, leaving 3 bases of the junction unmatched. Germline V CDR1 and CDR2: LNHNV, YYDKDF (reference sequence). This CDR3 reads CATSRDASGGDTQYF. CDR3 sequence (DNA): TGTGCCACCAGCAGAGATGCTAGCGGGGGTGATACGCAGTATTTT.